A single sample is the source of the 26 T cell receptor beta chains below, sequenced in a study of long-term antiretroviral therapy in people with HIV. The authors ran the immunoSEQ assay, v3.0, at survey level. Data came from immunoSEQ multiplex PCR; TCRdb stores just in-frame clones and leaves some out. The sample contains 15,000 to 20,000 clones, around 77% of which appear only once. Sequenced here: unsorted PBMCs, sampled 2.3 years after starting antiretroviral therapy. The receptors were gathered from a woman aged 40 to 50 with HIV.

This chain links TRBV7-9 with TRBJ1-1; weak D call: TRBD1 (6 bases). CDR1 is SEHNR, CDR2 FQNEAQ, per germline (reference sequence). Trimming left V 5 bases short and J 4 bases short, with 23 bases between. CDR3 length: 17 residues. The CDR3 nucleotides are TGTGCCAGCAGCACGACCCGACAGGCGGGGGGGATCACTGAAGCTTTCTTT. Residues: CASSTTRQAGGITEAFF.

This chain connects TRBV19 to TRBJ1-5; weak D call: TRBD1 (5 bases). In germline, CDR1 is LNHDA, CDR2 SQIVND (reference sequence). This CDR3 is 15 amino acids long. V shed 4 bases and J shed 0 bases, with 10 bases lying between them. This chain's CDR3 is CASSTWGNSNQPQHF. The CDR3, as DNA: TGTGCCAGTAGTACTTGGGGCAATAGCAATCAGCCCCAGCATTTT. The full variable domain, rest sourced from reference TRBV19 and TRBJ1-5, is DGGITQSPKYLFRKEGQNVTLSCEQNLNHDAMYWYRQDPGQGLRLIYYSQIVNDFQKGDIAEGYSVSREKKESFPLTVTSAQKNPTAFYLCASSTWGNSNQPQHFGDGTRLSIL.

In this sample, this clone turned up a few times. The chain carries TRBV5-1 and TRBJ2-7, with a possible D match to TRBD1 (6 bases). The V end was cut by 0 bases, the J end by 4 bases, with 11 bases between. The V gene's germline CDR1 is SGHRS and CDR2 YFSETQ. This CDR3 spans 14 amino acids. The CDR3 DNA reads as TGCGCCAGCAGCTTGGAGTGGGGGCCTTACGAGCAGTACTTC. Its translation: CASSLEWGPYEQYF. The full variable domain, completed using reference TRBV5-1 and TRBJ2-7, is KAGVTQTPRYLIKTRGQQVTLSCSPISGHRSVSWYQQTPGQGLQFLFEYFSETQRNKGNFPGRFSGRQFSNSRSEMNVSTLELGDSALYLCASSLEWGPYEQYFGPGTRLTVT.

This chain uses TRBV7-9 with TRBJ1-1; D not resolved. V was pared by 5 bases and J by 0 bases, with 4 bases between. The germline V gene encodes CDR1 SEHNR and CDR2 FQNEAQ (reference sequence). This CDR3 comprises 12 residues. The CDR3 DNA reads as TGTGCCAGCAGCCTCCTGAACACTGAAGCTTTCTTT. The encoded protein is CASSLLNTEAFF.

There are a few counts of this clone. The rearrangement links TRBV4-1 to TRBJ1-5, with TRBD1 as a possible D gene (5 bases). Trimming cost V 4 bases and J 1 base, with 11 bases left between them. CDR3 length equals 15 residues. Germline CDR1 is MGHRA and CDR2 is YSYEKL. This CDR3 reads CASSPADSSNQPQHF. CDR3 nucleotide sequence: TGCGCCAGCAGCCCCGCAGACAGCAGCAATCAGCCCCAGCATTTT.

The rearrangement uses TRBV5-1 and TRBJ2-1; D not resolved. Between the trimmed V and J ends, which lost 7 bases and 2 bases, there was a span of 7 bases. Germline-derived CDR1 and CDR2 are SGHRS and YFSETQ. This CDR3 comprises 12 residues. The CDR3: CASWLAYNEQFF. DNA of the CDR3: TGCGCCAGCTGGTTGGCCTACAATGAGCAGTTCTTC.

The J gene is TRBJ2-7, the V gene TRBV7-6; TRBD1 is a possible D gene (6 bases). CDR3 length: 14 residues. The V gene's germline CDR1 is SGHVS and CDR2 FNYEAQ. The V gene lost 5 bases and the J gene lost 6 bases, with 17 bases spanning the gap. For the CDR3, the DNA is TGTGCCAGCAGCGCAGACAGGCCATGGGGCGAGCAGTACTTC. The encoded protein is CASSADRPWGEQYF.

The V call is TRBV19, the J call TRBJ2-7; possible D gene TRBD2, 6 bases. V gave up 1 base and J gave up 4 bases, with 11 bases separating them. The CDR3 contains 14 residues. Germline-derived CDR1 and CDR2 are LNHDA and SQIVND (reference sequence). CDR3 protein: CASSIVGGDYEQYF. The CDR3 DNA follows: TGTGCCAGTAGTATAGTTGGAGGGGATTACGAGCAGTACTTC.

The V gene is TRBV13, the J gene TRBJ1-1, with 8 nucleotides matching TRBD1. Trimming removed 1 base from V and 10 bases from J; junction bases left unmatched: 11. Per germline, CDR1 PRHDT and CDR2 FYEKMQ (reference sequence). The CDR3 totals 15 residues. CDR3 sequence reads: CASSLAPGTGIGAFF. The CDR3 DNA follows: TGTGCCAGCAGCTTAGCACCCGGGACAGGTATTGGAGCTTTCTTT.

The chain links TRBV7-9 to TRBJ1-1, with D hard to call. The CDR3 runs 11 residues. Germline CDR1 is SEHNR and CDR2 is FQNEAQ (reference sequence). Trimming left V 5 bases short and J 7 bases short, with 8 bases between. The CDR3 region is CASSQALEAFF. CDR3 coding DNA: TGTGCCAGCAGCCAAGCCCTTGAAGCTTTCTTT.

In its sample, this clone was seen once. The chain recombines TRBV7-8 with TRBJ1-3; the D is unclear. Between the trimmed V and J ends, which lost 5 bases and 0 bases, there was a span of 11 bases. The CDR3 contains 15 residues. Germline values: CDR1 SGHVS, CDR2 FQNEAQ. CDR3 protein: CASSPGVGSGNTIYF. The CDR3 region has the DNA TGTGCCAGCAGCCCCGGGGTCGGCTCTGGAAACACCATATATTTT.

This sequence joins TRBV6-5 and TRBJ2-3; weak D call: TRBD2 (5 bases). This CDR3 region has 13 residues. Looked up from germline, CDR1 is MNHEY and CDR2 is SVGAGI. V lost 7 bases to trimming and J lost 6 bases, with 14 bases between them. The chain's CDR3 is CASTPPGSDTQYF. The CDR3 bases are TGTGCCAGCACCCCACCGGGGTCCGATACGCAGTATTTT.

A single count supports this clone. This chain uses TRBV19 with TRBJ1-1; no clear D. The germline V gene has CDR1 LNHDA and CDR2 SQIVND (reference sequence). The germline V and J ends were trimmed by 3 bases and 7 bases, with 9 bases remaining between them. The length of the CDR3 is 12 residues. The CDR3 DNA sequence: TGTGCCAGTAGTATTCCTGGGCTTGAAGCTTTCTTT. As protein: CASSIPGLEAFF.

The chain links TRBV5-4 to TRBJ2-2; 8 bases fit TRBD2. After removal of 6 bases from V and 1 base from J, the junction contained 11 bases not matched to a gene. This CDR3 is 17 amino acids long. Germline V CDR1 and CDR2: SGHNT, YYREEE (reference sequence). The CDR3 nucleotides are TGTGCCAGCACGCCCCGAGTCAGCGGGGGGAACACCGGGGAGCTGTTTTTT. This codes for CASTPRVSGGNTGELFF.

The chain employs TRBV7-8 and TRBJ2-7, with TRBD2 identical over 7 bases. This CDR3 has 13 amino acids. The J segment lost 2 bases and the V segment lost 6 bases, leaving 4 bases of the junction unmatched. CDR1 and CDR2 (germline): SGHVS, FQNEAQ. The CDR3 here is CASRSGRAYEQYF. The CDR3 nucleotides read TGTGCCAGCAGGTCAGGGAGGGCCTACGAGCAGTACTTC.

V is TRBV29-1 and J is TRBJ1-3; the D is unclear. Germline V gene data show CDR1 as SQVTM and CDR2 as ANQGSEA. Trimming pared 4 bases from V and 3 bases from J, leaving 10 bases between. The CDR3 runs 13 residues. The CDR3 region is CSVVLRGGNTIYF. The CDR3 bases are TGCAGCGTTGTTCTCCGGGGTGGAAACACCATATATTTT.

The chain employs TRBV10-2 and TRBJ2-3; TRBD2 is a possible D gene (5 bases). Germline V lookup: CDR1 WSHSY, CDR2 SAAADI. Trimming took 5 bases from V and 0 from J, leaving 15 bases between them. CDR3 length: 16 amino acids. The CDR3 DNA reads TGCGCCAGCAGTCCCTTAAGGGAGAGTAGCACAGATACGCAGTATTTT. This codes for CASSPLRESSTDTQYF.

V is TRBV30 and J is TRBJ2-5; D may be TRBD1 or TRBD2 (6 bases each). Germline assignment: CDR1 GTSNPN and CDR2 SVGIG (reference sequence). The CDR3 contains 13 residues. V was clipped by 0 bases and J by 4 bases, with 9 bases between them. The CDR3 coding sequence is TGTGCCTGGAGTGTGGGGGGCTCAGAGACCCAGTACTTC. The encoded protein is CAWSVGGSETQYF.

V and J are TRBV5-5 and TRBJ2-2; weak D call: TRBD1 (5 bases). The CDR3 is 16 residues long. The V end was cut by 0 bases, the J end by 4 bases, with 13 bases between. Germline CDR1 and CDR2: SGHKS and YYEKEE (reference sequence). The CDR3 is CASSLVWGTATGELFF. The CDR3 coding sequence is TGTGCCAGCAGCTTGGTTTGGGGCACTGCCACCGGGGAGCTGTTTTTT.

The DNA for the CDR3 is TGTGCCAGCAGCGATTCGGCGGAGACCCAGTACTTC. Amino acids: CASSDSAETQYF. The rearrangement joins TRBV11-2 to TRBJ2-5; D ambiguous. With 5 bases removed from V and 5 bases from J, the gap between germline ends came to 9 bases. The V gene's germline CDR1 is SGHAT and CDR2 FQNNGV. The CDR3 runs 12 residues. Drawing the rest from reference TRBV11-2 and TRBJ2-5, the complete variable domain is EAGVAQSPRYKIIEKRQSVAFWCNPISGHATLYWYQQILGQGPKLLIQFQNNGVVDDSQLPKDRFSAERLKGVDSTLKIQPAKLEDSAVYLCASSDSAETQYFGPGTRLLVL.

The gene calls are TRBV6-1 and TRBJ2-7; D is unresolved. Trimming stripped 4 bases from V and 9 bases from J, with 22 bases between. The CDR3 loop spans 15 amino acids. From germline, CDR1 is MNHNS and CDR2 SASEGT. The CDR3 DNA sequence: TGTGCCAGCAGTGCCCCCCAGGAGCCGAGTACGGTGCAGTACTTC. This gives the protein CASSAPQEPSTVQYF.

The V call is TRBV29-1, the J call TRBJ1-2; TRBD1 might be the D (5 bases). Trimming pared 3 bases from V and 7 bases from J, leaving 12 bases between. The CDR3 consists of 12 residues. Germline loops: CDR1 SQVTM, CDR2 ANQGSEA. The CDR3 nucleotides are TGCAGCGTTGATGGGGGGATATCTGGCTACACCTTC. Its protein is CSVDGGISGYTF.

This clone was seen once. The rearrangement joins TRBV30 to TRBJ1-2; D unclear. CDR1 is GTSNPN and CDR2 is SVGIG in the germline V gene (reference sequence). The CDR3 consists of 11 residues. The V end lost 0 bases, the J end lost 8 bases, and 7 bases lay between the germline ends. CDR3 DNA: TGTGCCTGGAGTGTAGGGTACGGCTACACCTTC. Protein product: CAWSVGYGYTF.

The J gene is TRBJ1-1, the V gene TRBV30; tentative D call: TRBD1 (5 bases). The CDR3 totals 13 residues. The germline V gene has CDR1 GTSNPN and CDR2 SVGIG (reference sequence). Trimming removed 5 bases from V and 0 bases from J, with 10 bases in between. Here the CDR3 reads CAWGGGVNTEAFF. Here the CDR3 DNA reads TGTGCCTGGGGGGGTGGAGTGAACACTGAAGCTTTCTTT.

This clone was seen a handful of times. The CDR3 sequence: CASSESIGGATYGYTF. Here the CDR3 DNA reads TGTGCCAGCAGTGAGAGTATTGGGGGGGCGACCTATGGCTACACCTTC. V and J are TRBV2 and TRBJ1-2; D is perhaps TRBD1 (6 bases). The length of the CDR3 is 16 residues. Germline V gene data show CDR1 as SNHLY and CDR2 as FYNNEI. V lost 3 bases, J lost 4 bases, and 18 bases lay in between.

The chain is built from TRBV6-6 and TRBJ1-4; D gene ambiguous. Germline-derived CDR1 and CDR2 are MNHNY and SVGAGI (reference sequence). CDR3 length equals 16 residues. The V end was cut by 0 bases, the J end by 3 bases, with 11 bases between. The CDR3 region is CASSYSSRRSNEKLFF. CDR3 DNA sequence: TGTGCCAGCAGTTACTCCTCGAGGAGATCTAATGAAAAACTGTTTTTT.